The source of this T cell receptor (beta chain) is a study of blood T cell repertoires in COVID-19. Clones were read by immunoSEQ multiplex PCR, and TCRdb kept only the in-frame ones, dropping some. The profile covers roughly 130,000 clones, with less than 90% appearing a single time and roughly 2.5% taken by the ten largest. CDR3 length: 17 residues. Germline V gene lookup returns CDR1 SGHRS and CDR2 YFSETQ. The junction had 6 bases not matched to a gene; V was cut back by 4 bases and J by 0 bases. The receptor was derived from a human donor with COVID-19, enrolled during active disease. The donor label of this sample is uncertain. The sequenced material came from peripheral blood. The V and J genes are TRBV5-1 and TRBJ2-1; TRBD2 matches at 11 bases. This CDR3 is CASSLLAGGSSYNEQFF. CDR3 coding DNA: TGCGCCAGCAGCCTTCTAGCGGGGGGCAGCTCCTACAATGAGCAGTTCTTC. The variable domain in full, with the rest retrieved from reference TRBV5-1 and TRBJ2-1, is KAGVTQTPRYLIKTRGQQVTLSCSPISGHRSVSWYQQTPGQGLQFLFEYFSETQRNKGNFPGRFSGRQFSNSRSEMNVSTLELGDSALYLCASSLLAGGSSYNEQFFGPGTRLTVL.